This note documents a single T cell receptor (beta chain) sequence. The data belong to a study of blood T cell repertoires in COVID-19. Study information: Spain, Italy and the United States supplied samples that represented acute and convalescent COVID-19. Sources were T cells, B-cell-depleted T cells, or PBMCs; the material itself was cDNA or gDNA.

Germline V gives CDR1 MNHEY, CDR2 SMNVEV (reference sequence). CDR3 length: 13 amino acids. V was pared by 8 bases and J by 5 bases, with 14 bases between. Per the authors' pipeline: Reference gene primers were amplified, and this amplification served to estimate nucleated cell counts. Libraries were prepared by immunoSEQ multiplex PCR; TCRdb keeps only in-frame clonotypes and omits some of them. V, J and clone size were drawn from that table, and D and trimming were deduced from the DNA. Here the sample spans 95,000 or so clones, under 90% being singletons. This receptor was identified in a human donor in a cohort sampled during active COVID-19. The V call is TRBV27, the J call TRBJ2-3, with a weak D call TRBD2 (6 bases). The sample comprised peripheral blood. CDR3 nucleotide sequence: TGTGCCAGCTATGCGGGACGACGAGATACGCAGTATTTT. Translation: CASYAGRRDTQYF.